Detailed here is one T cell receptor (beta chain). The sample comes from a study of cytomegalovirus exposure and HLA in healthy donors. Vbeta (60) and Jbeta (13) primers were used in the PCR. In the source study's methods: Tens of millions of unique TCR beta chains, roughly 11 million of them shared, were counted by a later analysis. TCRdb's table, derived via immunoSEQ multiplex PCR, lists solely in-frame clones and lacks some. V and J calls and clone size are as listed in that table; D and trimming were resolved from the DNA. The table lists 85,000 to 100,000 clones, around three quarters of them singletons. Healthy individuals who donated bone marrow served as the donors. The CDR3 runs to 13 residues. V gave up 2 bases and J gave up 9 bases, with 8 bases separating them. Germline V gene lookup returns CDR1 MNHNS and CDR2 SASEGT.

The chain carries TRBV6-1 and TRBJ1-6; no clear D. This TCR was sampled from a male donor in good health and CMV-seropositive. Sequencing was done on a sample of PBMCs. CDR3 sequence: CASSELRISPLHF. CDR3 in DNA: TGTGCCAGCAGTGAATTGAGGATTTCACCCCTCCACTTT.